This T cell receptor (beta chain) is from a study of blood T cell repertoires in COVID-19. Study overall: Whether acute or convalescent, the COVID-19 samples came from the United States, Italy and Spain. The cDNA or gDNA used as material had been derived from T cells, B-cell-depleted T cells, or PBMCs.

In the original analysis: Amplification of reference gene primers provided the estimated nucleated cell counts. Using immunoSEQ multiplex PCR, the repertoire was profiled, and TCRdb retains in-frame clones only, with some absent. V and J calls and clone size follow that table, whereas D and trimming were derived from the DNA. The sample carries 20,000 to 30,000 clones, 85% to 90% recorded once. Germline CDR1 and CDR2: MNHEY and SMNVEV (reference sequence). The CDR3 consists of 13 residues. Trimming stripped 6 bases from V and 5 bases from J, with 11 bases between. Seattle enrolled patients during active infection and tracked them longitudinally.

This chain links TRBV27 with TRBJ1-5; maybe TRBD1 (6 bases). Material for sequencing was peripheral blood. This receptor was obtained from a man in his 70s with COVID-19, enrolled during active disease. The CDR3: CASRRDNHQPQHF. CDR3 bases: TGTGCCAGCAGAAGGGACAACCATCAGCCCCAGCATTTT.